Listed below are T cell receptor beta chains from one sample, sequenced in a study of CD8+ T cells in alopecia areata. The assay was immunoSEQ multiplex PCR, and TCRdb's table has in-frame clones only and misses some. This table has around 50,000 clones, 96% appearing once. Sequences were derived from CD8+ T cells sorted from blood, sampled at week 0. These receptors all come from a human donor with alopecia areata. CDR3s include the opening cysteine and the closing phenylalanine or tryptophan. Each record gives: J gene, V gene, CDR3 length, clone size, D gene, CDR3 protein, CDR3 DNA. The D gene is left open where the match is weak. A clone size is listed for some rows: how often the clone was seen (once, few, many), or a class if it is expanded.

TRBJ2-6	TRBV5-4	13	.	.	CASIGVGANVLTF	TGTGCCAGCATAGGGGTTGGGGCCAACGTCCTGACTTTC
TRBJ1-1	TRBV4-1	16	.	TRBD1	CASSQRTGQMHTEAFF	TGCGCCAGCAGCCAAAGAACGGGACAGATGCACACTGAAGCTTTCTTT
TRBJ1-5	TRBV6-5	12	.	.	CASSYSKQPQHF	TGTGCCAGCAGTTACTCCAAGCAGCCCCAGCATTTT
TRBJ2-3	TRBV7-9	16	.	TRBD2	CASSLGLAGFTDTQYF	TGTGCCAGCAGCCTTGGACTAGCGGGATTCACAGATACGCAGTATTTT
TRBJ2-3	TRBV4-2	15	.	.	CASSQDGEVTDTQYF	TGTGCCAGCAGCCAAGACGGGGAGGTCACAGATACGCAGTATTTT
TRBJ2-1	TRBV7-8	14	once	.	CASSIEGHDNEQFF	TGTGCCAGCAGCATAGAGGGACACGACAATGAGCAGTTCTTC
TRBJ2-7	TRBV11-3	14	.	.	CASSLDFPSYEQYF	TGTGCCAGCAGCTTGGACTTTCCCTCCTACGAGCAGTACTTC
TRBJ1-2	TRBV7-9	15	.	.	CASSLVTLTNYGYTF	TGTGCCAGCAGCTTAGTAACCCTAACTAACTATGGCTACACCTTC
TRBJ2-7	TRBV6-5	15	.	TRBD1	CASSLGQGLGYEQYF	TGTGCCAGCAGCCTTGGACAGGGCCTCGGGTACGAGCAGTACTTC
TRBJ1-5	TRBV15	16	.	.	CATSPDRAVSNQPQHF	TGTGCCACCAGCCCCGACCGGGCAGTCAGCAATCAGCCCCAGCATTTT